The 6 T cell receptor beta chains below all came from one sample that was sequenced in a study of shared T cell receptors in the human thymus. Measured with immunoSEQ multiplex PCR; TCRdb has only the in-frame clones, and not every one. The table has hundreds of thousands of clones, around 87% seen once. The same specimen was also included in a second study, on human thymus T cells.

Sequencing was carried out using thymocytes. These receptors came from a boy under two years old with a congenital heart defect.

This clone has just one count. The chain recombines TRBV5-4 with TRBJ2-2, with 8 nucleotides matching TRBD2. The CDR3 is made up of 17 amino acids. V trimming: 2 bases; J trimming: 5 bases; junction bases outside the gene matches: 11. Germline CDR1 SGHNT, CDR2 YYREEE (reference sequence). CDR3 region: CASSFLFASGSTGELFF. The CDR3 bases are TGTGCCAGCAGCTTTCTTTTTGCTAGCGGGTCAACCGGGGAGCTGTTTTTT.

V usage is TRBV19 and J usage is TRBJ1-2; 7 bases agree with TRBD1. V was pared by 5 bases and J by 5 bases, with 5 bases of the junction left unmatched. There are 13 residues in the CDR3. In germline, CDR1 is LNHDA, CDR2 SQIVND (reference sequence). The DNA for the CDR3 is TGTGCCAGTAGTCAACAGGGGACTTATGGCTACACCTTC. It yields the protein CASSQQGTYGYTF.

In the case of this clone: This sample includes further DNA sequences coding for the same CDR3. The J gene is TRBJ2-7, the V gene TRBV6-5, with D perhaps TRBD1 (5 bases). Germline V lookup: CDR1 MNHEY, CDR2 SVGAGI. The CDR3 loop spans 14 amino acids. The V gene lost 0 bases and the J gene lost 1 base, with 7 bases spanning the gap. The CDR3 spells CASSYSAGSYEQYF. CDR3 sequence (DNA): TGTGCCAGCAGTTACTCGGCAGGGTCCTACGAGCAGTACTTC.

The chain couples TRBV7-2 to TRBJ2-1, with 7 positions matching TRBD2. Germline V gives CDR1 SGHTA, CDR2 FQGNSA. The CDR3 runs to 14 residues. J lost 6 bases, V lost 2 bases, and 4 bases had no gene match. CDR3 nucleotides: TGTGCCAGCAGCTTACGGTGCGGGAGCAATGAGCAGTTCTTC. Translated, it gives CASSLRCGSNEQFF.

The gene calls are TRBV6-5 and TRBJ2-1; 8 positions match TRBD2. CDR1 and CDR2 (germline): MNHEY, SVGAGI. The V gene end was trimmed by 0 bases and the J gene end by 6 bases; junction bases not matched to a gene: 4. The CDR3 has 15 amino acids. CDR3 sequence reads: CASSYSSGGPNEQFF. The CDR3 DNA is TGTGCCAGCAGTTACTCCAGCGGGGGACCCAATGAGCAGTTCTTC.

The rearrangement links TRBV27 to TRBJ2-7; the D gene is possibly TRBD2 (5 bases). The CDR3 sequence is 16 residues long. Looked up from germline, CDR1 is MNHEY and CDR2 is SMNVEV (reference sequence). V lost 5 bases to trimming and J lost 6 bases, with 23 bases between them. The CDR3 region is CASSTLDYIKTGEQYF. For the CDR3, the DNA is TGTGCCAGCAGTACTCTAGACTACATAAAGACGGGCGAGCAGTACTTC.